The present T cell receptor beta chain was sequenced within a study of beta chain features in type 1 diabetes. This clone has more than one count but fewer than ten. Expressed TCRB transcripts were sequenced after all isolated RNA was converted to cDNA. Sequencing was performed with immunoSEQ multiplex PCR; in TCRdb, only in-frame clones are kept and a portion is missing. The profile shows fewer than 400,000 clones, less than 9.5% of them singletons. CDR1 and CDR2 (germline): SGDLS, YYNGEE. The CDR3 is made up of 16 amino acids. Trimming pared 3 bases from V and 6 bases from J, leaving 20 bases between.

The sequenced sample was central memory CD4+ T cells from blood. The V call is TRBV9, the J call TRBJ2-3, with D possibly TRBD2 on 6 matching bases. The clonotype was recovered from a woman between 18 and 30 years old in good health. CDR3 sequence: CASSGATSLQTDTQYF. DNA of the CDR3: TGTGCCAGCAGCGGAGCCACTAGCCTCCAGACGGATACGCAGTATTTT.